This entry lists 32 T cell receptor beta chains sequenced from one sample in a study of blood T cell repertoires in COVID-19. Repertoires were generated with immunoSEQ multiplex PCR, while TCRdb's copy carries only in-frame clones and drops some. The sample contains about 75,000 clones, 85% to 90% of which appear only once. Input material: peripheral blood. The source is a human donor in a cohort sampled during active COVID-19.

The chain employs TRBV20-1 and TRBJ2-7; D might be TRBD1 (5 bases). The CDR3 extends over 11 amino acids. The germline V gene has CDR1 DFQATT and CDR2 SNEGSKA (reference sequence). Deletions cut 6 bases from V and 6 bases from J, with 12 bases between. The CDR3 coding sequence is TGCAGTGCCCCAGGGATTAGCGAGCAGTACTTC. Residues: CSAPGISEQYF.

V usage is TRBV5-5 and J usage is TRBJ1-2, with 8 bases fitting TRBD1. The CDR3 runs 14 residues. Trimming took 4 bases from V and 2 from J; bases not matched to a gene: 4. From germline, CDR1 is SGHKS and CDR2 YYEKEE (reference sequence). The CDR3 is CASSGRTGNYGYTF. The CDR3 nucleotides read TGTGCCAGCAGCGGTAGGACAGGGAACTATGGCTACACCTTC.

This chain connects TRBV28 to TRBJ2-1, with a possible D match to TRBD1 (5 bases). The CDR3 spans 12 residues. Trimming shortened V by 7 bases and J by 9 bases, and 13 bases separated the two germline ends. Germline CDR1 MDHEN, CDR2 SYDVKM. The CDR3 protein is CASNPGKGEQFF. For the CDR3, the DNA is TGTGCCAGCAATCCAGGGAAAGGTGAGCAGTTCTTC.

CDR3 sequence reads: CSGAASKNTEAFF. CDR3 nucleotides: TGCAGCGGCGCCGCTTCAAAGAACACTGAAGCTTTCTTT. This chain joins TRBV29-1 and TRBJ1-1; D not certain. Germline loops: CDR1 SQVTM, CDR2 ANQGSEA. There are 13 residues in the CDR3. Trimming removed 7 bases at V and 1 base at J, with 13 bases between.

The chain joins TRBV7-6 to TRBJ1-5, with TRBD1 identical over 9 bases. V shed 3 bases and J 2 bases; nucleotides not matched to a gene: 2. The CDR3 is 15 amino acids. Germline V CDR1 and CDR2: SGHVS, FNYEAQ. The CDR3 region is CASSFGDRGNQPQHF. For the CDR3, the DNA is TGTGCCAGCAGCTTCGGGGACAGGGGCAATCAGCCCCAGCATTTT.

This clone was picked up one time. The chain couples TRBV6-6 to TRBJ2-5; no clear D gene. With 6 bases removed from V and 0 bases from J, the gap between germline ends came to 11 bases. The CDR3 consists of 14 residues. Germline assignment: CDR1 MNHNY and CDR2 SVGAGI (reference sequence). CDR3: CASRSIDYQETQYF. The CDR3 region has the DNA TGTGCCAGCAGAAGTATAGATTACCAAGAGACCCAGTACTTC.

The chain employs TRBV7-7 and TRBJ2-2; D perhaps matches TRBD2 (6 bases). This CDR3 is 17 amino acids long. Germline CDR1 is SSHAT and CDR2 is FNYEAQ (reference sequence). Trimming cost V 1 base and J 2 bases, with 14 bases left between them. The CDR3 spells CASSLGGSGSNTGELFF. The CDR3 DNA reads as TGTGCCAGCAGCTTAGGTGGTAGCGGCTCTAACACCGGGGAGCTGTTTTTT.

CDR3 DNA: TGTGCCAGCAGCGAGGCCGGGATTTTCCCTTCACCCCTCCACTTT. Protein product: CASSEAGIFPSPLHF. This chain joins TRBV5-6 and TRBJ1-6; D is uncertain. Germline CDR1 and CDR2: SGHDT and YYEEEE. The CDR3 is made up of 15 amino acids. V was cut by 4 bases and J by 9 bases, with 17 bases left in between.

This chain joins TRBV19 and TRBJ2-7, with D possibly matching TRBD2 (6 bases). The CDR3 covers 14 residues. The V gene's germline CDR1 is LNHDA and CDR2 SQIVND (reference sequence). Trimming cost V 3 bases and J 4 bases, with 13 bases left between them. The CDR3 nucleotides read TGTGCCAGTAGTATGAGGGGAGGACGTTACGAGCAGTACTTC. This gives the protein CASSMRGGRYEQYF.

This clone was observed a single time. The chain employs TRBV12-3 or TRBV12-4 and TRBJ2-7, with a tentative D call TRBD1 (6 bases). The CDR3 is made up of 13 amino acids. The CDR3 loop is CVTHRETSYEQYF. The DNA of the CDR3 is TGTGTCACCCACAGGGAAACCTCCTACGAGCAGTACTTC.

CDR3 region: CASSLTGDETQYF. CDR3 sequence (DNA): TGTGCCAGCAGCTTGACAGGGGACGAGACCCAGTACTTC. V is TRBV7-2 and J is TRBJ2-5; 8 bases map to TRBD1. With 3 bases clipped from V and 5 bases from J, the junction kept 2 bases outside the gene matches. Germline V gives CDR1 SGHTA, CDR2 FQGNSA. The CDR3 sequence is 13 residues long.

V and J are TRBV7-9 and TRBJ2-2; D is perhaps TRBD1 (6 bases). The CDR3 sequence is 15 residues long. Deletions cut 6 bases from V and 3 bases from J, with 14 bases between. The V gene's germline CDR1 is SEHNR and CDR2 FQNEAQ (reference sequence). The CDR3 reads CASRRTGIDTGELFF. The DNA of the CDR3 is TGTGCCAGCAGACGAACAGGGATAGACACCGGGGAGCTGTTTTTT.

The J gene is TRBJ2-1, the V gene TRBV5-5; 10 nucleotides align to TRBD2. CDR1 and CDR2 (germline): SGHKS, YYEKEE (reference sequence). This CDR3 contains 13 residues. V shed 2 bases and J 8 bases; nucleotides not matched to a gene: 1. CDR3 DNA: TGTGCCAGCAGCTTAGCGGGGGGGTATGAGCAGTTCTTC. Its translation: CASSLAGGYEQFF.

The chain is built from TRBV19 and TRBJ1-1; D may be TRBD1 (6 bases). Per germline, CDR1 LNHDA and CDR2 SQIVND (reference sequence). The length of the CDR3 is 15 residues. V was pared by 7 bases and J by 4 bases, with 19 bases between. The DNA for the CDR3 is TGTGCCAGTATCAGGCGAGAACAGGGTGCCACTGAAGCTTTCTTT. It encodes CASIRREQGATEAFF.

The V call is TRBV5-6, the J call TRBJ2-5; tentative D call: TRBD1 (6 bases). Germline lookup yields CDR1 SGHDT and CDR2 YYEEEE. This CDR3 region has 14 residues. The V gene lost 2 bases and the J gene lost 3 bases, with 11 bases spanning the gap. For the CDR3, the DNA is TGTGCCAGCAGCTTACTCTCAGGGGAAGAGACCCAGTACTTC. Translation: CASSLLSGEETQYF.

The CDR3 protein is CASSWTDFQETQYF. CDR3 DNA sequence: TGCGCCAGCAGCTGGACAGACTTTCAAGAGACCCAGTACTTC. The V call is TRBV5-1, the J call TRBJ2-5; weak D call: TRBD1 (6 bases). The germline V gene has CDR1 SGHRS and CDR2 YFSETQ. The CDR3 length is 14 residues. V was trimmed by 3 bases and J by 2 bases, leaving 11 bases between them.

V and J are TRBV19 and TRBJ1-6, with unresolved D. With 7 bases removed from V and 6 bases from J, the gap between germline ends came to 13 bases. Germline V CDR1 and CDR2: LNHDA, SQIVND (reference sequence). The CDR3 extends over 14 amino acids. CDR3 sequence (DNA): TGTGCCAGTACAGCCAGAACAGTTAATTCACCCCTCCACTTT. It encodes CASTARTVNSPLHF.

The rearrangement links TRBV3-1 (or the pseudogene TRBV3-2) to TRBJ1-1, with D possibly matching TRBD1 (5 bases). CDR1 is LGHDT, CDR2 YNNKEL, per germline (reference sequence). This CDR3 contains 15 residues. Deletions cut 6 bases from V and 0 bases from J, with 14 bases between. The CDR3 DNA sequence: TGTGCCAGCAGGCGTAGGGACTGCATGAACACTGAAGCTTTCTTT. Amino acid sequence: CASRRRDCMNTEAFF.

V gene TRBV5-6 combines with J gene TRBJ2-4, with TRBD2 identical over 12 bases. V was pared by 4 bases and J by 1 base, with 3 bases of the junction left unmatched. The CDR3 length is 16 residues. Looked up from germline, CDR1 is SGHDT and CDR2 is YYEEEE. In DNA, the CDR3 is TGTGCCAGCAGCCCTAGCGGGAGGGCCGCCAAAAACATTCAGTACTTC. Translated: CASSPSGRAAKNIQYF.

Only one count was recorded for this clone. This rearrangement joins TRBV7-9 to TRBJ2-1, with TRBD2 matching over 10 bases. This CDR3 has 15 amino acids. After removal of 8 bases from V and 5 bases from J, the junction contained 9 bases not matched to a gene. Germline loops: CDR1 SEHNR, CDR2 FQNEAQ (reference sequence). The CDR3 spells CASGGGTSDNNEQFF. DNA of the CDR3: TGTGCCAGCGGCGGAGGGACTAGCGATAACAATGAGCAGTTCTTC.

The chain is built from TRBV3-1 (or the pseudogene TRBV3-2) and TRBJ2-7; D might be TRBD1 (6 bases). V dropped 4 bases and J dropped 1 base, with 20 bases sitting between them. CDR3 length: 17 amino acids. The germline V gene encodes CDR1 LGHDT and CDR2 YNNKEL (reference sequence). The chain's CDR3 is CASSPLRRTVSSYEQYF. DNA of the CDR3: TGTGCCAGCAGCCCCCTTAGGAGGACAGTAAGTTCCTACGAGCAGTACTTC.

V gene TRBV4-3 combines with J gene TRBJ1-3; tentatively, D is TRBD1 (5 bases). V was shortened by 2 bases and J by 0 bases, with 8 bases between the two germline ends. Germline CDR1 is LGHNA and CDR2 is YSLEER. The CDR3 is 15 amino acids. The CDR3 DNA follows: TGCGCCAGCAGCCAACAACAGGACTCTGGAAACACCATATATTTT. This encodes CASSQQQDSGNTIYF.

This chain joins TRBV7-9 and TRBJ2-1; TRBD2 might be the D (6 bases). CDR1 and CDR2 (germline): SEHNR, FQNEAQ (reference sequence). V shed 6 bases and J shed 10 bases, with 13 bases lying between them. The CDR3 runs 12 residues. The CDR3 DNA reads as TGTGCCAGCAGGACTCAGGAGGGGGAGCAGTTCTTC. This translates into CASRTQEGEQFF.

The chain has TRBV7-2 and TRBJ1-2, with D tentatively TRBD1 (6 bases). Germline V CDR1 and CDR2: SGHTA, FQGNSA. The CDR3 runs to 15 residues. V gave up 2 bases and J gave up 8 bases, with 18 bases separating them. The CDR3: CASSLTRQGFGGYTF. Written as DNA, the CDR3 is TGTGCCAGCAGCTTAACGAGGCAGGGGTTTGGAGGCTACACCTTC.

V usage is TRBV3-1 (or the pseudogene TRBV3-2) and J usage is TRBJ2-4; perhaps TRBD1 as D (5 bases). The germline V gene has CDR1 LGHDT and CDR2 YNNKEL (reference sequence). The CDR3 is 14 amino acids. The CDR3 is CLFQGPLAKNIQYF. For the CDR3, the DNA is TGTCTCTTCCAGGGTCCCCTAGCCAAAAACATTCAGTACTTC.

This chain connects TRBV5-1 to TRBJ1-2; D gene uncertain. This CDR3 spans 13 amino acids. V was clipped by 4 bases and J by 4 bases, with 11 bases between them. Germline CDR1 and CDR2: SGHRS and YFSETQ. The chain's CDR3 is CASSRDTAYGYTF. The CDR3 region has the DNA TGCGCCAGCAGCCGTGACACAGCCTATGGCTACACCTTC. Looking up the rest from reference TRBV5-1 and TRBJ1-2 gives the full variable domain: KAGVTQTPRYLIKTRGQQVTLSCSPISGHRSVSWYQQTPGQGLQFLFEYFSETQRNKGNFPGRFSGRQFSNSRSEMNVSTLELGDSALYLCASSRDTAYGYTFGSGTRLTVV.

This clone was picked up a small number of times. This chain uses TRBV10-1 with TRBJ2-3; D unresolved. The ends were cut back, 0 bases at V and 6 bases at J, with 7 bases in the middle. CDR1 and CDR2 from the germline V gene are WNHNN and SYGVQD (reference sequence). This CDR3 contains 13 residues. CDR3 amino acids: CASSESTPDTQYF. CDR3 nucleotide sequence: TGCGCCAGCAGTGAGTCTACTCCGGATACGCAGTATTTT.

The CDR3 loop is CASSTLGVTSGNTIYF. CDR3 DNA: TGTGCCAGTAGTACCCTGGGCGTAACCTCTGGAAACACCATATATTTT. The J gene is TRBJ1-3, the V gene TRBV19; D is ambiguous. Trimming took off 4 bases at V and 0 bases at J, with 13 bases between the two ends. The CDR3 runs to 16 residues. The germline gives CDR1 LNHDA, CDR2 SQIVND (reference sequence).

The rearrangement joins TRBV2 to TRBJ2-7, with a weak D call TRBD2 (6 bases). Germline V gene lookup returns CDR1 SNHLY and CDR2 FYNNEI. The V gene lost 3 bases and the J gene lost 2 bases, with 14 bases spanning the gap. The CDR3 contains 15 residues. The CDR3, as DNA: TGTGCCAGCAGTGAGGTTAGGAGGGGAACCTACGAGCAGTACTTC. This translates into CASSEVRRGTYEQYF.

The rearrangement joins TRBV29-1 to TRBJ2-3; 9 bases are a match to TRBD2. This CDR3 comprises 14 residues. The V gene end was trimmed by 7 bases and the J gene end by 4 bases; junction bases not matched to a gene: 9. Germline-derived CDR1 and CDR2 are SQVTM and ANQGSEA. The CDR3 DNA reads TGCAGCGCCCGTGAGCGGGGGGAGGCAGATACGCAGTATTTT. This gives the protein CSARERGEADTQYF.

V is TRBV27 and J is TRBJ2-7; D remains ambiguous. Germline V CDR1 and CDR2: MNHEY, SMNVEV (reference sequence). The V end lost 4 bases, the J end lost 4 bases, and 8 bases lay between the germline ends. The CDR3 runs 12 residues. CDR3 amino acids: CASSSLSYEQYF. In DNA form, the CDR3 reads TGTGCCAGCAGTTCCCTCTCTTACGAGCAGTACTTC.

For the CDR3, the DNA is TGTGCCAGCAGCTCGTTTCCCTCCTACGAGCAGTACTTC. Encoded protein: CASSSFPSYEQYF. The V and J genes are TRBV5-8 and TRBJ2-7; D remains unclear. V lost 3 bases, J lost 0 bases, and 7 bases lay in between. From germline, CDR1 is SGHTS and CDR2 YDEGEE. This CDR3 has 13 amino acids.